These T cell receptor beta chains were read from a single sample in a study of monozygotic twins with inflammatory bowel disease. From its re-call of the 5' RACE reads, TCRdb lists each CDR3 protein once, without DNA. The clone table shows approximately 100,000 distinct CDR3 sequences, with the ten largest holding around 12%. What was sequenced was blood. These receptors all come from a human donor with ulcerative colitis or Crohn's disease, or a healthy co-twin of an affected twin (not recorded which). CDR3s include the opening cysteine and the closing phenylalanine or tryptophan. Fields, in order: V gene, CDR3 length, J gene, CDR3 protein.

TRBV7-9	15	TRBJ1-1	CASSLSVRTGDEAFF
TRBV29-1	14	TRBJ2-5	CSVAGSPSQETQYF
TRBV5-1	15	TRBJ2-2	CASSLAGPNTGELFF
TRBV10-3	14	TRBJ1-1	CAISAGLRNTEAFF
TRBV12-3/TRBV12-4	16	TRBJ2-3	CASSLAAGGITDTQYF
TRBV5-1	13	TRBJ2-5	CASARGGPETQYF
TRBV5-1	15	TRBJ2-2	CASSFQGADTGELFF
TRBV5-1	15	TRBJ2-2	CASSLNVGGAGELFF
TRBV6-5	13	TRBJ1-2	CASGIPGYNGYTF
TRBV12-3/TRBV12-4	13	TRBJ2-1	CASSLFRGDEQFF
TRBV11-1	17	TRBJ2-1	CASSPSGTSGRGNEQFF
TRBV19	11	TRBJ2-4	CATKGLNIQYF
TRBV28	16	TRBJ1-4	CASSLVLRRGDEKLFF
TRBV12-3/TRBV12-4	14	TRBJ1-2	CASTREAGLGGYTF
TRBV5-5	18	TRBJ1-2	CASSLAGTRDRVRFGYTF
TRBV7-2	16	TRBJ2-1	CASSPQGGSNYNEQFF
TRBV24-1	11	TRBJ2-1	CASGRYNEQLF
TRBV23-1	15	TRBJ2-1	CASSLQASSYHEQFF
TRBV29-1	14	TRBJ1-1	CSVEGRGGSTEAFF
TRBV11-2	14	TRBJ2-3	CASSPTTGTDTQYF
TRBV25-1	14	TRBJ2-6	CASSDNSGANVLTF
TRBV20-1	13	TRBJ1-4	CSALRGTNEKLFF
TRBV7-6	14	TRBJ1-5	CASSLSGLNQPQHF
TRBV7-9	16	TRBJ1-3	CASSLQGSRSRVAIYF
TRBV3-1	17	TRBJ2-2	CASSQDQGTGTPGELFF
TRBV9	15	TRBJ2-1	CASSVEAGEYNEQFF
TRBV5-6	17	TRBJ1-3	CASSPGAFHYSGNTIYF
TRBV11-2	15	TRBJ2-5	CASSFRDTYQETQYF
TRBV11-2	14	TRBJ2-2	CASSSTYSTGELFF
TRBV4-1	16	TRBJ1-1	CASSQDRQGPNTEAFF
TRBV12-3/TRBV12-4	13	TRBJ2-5	CASSLWTSETQYF
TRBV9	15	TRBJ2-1	CASSVEGHPGDEQFF
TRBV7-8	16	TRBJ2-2	CASSLESGENTGELFF
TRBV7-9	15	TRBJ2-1	CASSFGSWTYNEQFF
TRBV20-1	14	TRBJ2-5	CSASSGVIKETQYF
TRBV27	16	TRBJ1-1	CASSLSGVAENTEAFF
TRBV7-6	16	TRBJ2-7	CASSPERPGFSYEQYF
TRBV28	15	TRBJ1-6	CASSFPSGGISPLHF
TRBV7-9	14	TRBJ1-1	CASSGRKAGGRAFF
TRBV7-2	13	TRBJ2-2	CASSLEKAGELFF
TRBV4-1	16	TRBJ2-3	CASSNPRAAESDTQYF
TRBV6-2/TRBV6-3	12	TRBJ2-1	CASRSRVSEQFF
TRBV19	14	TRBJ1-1	CASTPGPLLTEAFF
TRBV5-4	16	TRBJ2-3	CASSLPGESSTDTQYF
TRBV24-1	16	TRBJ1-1	CATSDVRGGETAEAFF
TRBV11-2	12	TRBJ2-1	CASSLIGSEQFF
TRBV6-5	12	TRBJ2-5	CASSQGIGTQYF
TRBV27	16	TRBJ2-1	CASSLGPGVNYNEQFF
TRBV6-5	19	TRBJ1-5	CASSYSKWAGGDGNQPQHF
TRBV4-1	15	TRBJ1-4	CASSPTGTAREKLFF
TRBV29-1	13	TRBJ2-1	CSVESLAGDEQFF
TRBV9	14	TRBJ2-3	CASSFTSDTDTQYF
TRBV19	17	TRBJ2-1	CASSIDLTAGTYNEQFF
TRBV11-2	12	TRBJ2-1	CASSVGTEEQFF
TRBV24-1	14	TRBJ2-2	CATSRTLNTGELFF
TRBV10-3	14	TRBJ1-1	CAISEEGDSTEAFF
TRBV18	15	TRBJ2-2	CASSPLEVETGELFF
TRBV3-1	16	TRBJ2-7	CASSQGPSRGLYEQYF
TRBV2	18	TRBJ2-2	CASRWPGGTRASTGELFF
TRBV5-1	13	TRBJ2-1	CASSLGIHNEQFF